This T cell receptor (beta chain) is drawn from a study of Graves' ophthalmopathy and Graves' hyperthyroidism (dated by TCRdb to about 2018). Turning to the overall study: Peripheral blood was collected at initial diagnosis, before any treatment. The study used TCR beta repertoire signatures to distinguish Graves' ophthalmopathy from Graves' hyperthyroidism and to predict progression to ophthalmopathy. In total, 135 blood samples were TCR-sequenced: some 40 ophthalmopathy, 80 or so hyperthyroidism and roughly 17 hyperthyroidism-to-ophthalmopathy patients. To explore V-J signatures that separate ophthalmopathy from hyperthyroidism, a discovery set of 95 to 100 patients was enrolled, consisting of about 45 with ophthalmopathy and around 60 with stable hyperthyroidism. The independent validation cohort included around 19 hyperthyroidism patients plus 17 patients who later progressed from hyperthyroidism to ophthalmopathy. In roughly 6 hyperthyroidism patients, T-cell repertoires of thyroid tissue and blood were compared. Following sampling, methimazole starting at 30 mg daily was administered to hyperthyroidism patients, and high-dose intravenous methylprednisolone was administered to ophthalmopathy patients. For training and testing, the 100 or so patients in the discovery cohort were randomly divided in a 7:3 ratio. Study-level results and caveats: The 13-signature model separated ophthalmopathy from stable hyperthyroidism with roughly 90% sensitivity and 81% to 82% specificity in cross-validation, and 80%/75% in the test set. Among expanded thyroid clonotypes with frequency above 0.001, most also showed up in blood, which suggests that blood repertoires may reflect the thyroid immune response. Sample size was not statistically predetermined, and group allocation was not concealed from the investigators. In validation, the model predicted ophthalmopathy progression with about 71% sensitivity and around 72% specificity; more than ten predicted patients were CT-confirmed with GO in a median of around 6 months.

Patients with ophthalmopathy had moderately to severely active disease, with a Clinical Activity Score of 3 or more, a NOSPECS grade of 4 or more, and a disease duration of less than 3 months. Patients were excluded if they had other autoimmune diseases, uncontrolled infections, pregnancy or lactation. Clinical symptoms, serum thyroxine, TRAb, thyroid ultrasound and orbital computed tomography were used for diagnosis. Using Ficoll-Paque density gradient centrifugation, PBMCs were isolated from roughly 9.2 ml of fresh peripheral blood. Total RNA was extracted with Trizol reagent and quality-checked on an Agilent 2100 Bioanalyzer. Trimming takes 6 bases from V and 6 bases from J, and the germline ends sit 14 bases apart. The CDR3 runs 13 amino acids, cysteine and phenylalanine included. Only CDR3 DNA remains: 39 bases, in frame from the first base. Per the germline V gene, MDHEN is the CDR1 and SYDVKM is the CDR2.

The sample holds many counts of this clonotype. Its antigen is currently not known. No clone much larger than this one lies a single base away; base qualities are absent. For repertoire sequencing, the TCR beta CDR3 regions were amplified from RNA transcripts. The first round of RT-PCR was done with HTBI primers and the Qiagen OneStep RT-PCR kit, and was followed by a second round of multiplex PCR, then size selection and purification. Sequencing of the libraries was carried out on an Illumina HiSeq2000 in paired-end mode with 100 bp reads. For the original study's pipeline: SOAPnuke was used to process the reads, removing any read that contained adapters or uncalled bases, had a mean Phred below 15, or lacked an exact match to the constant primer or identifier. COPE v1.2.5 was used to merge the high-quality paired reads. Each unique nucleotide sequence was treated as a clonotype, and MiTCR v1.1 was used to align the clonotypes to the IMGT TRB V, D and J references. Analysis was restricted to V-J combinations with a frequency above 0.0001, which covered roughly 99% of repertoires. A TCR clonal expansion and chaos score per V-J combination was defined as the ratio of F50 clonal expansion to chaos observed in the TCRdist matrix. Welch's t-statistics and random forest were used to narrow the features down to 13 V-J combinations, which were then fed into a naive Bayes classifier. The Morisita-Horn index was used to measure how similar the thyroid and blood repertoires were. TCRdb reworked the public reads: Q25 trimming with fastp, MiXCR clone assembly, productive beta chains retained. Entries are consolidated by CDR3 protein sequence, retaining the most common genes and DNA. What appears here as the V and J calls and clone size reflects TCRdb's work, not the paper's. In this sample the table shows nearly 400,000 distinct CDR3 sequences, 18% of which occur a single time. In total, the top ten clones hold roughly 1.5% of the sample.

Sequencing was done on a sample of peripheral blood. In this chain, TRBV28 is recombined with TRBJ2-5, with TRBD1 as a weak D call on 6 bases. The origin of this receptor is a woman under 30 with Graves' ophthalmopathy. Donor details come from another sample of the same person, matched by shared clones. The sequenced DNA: TGTGCCAGCAGGGCCCCAGGGGTGCAGACCCAGTACTTC. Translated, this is CASRAPGVQTQYF. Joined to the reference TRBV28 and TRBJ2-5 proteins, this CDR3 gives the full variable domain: DVKVTQSSRYLVKRTGEKVFLECVQDMDHENMFWYRQDPGLGLRLIYFSYDVKMKEKGDIPEGYSVSREKKERFSLILESASTNQTSMYLCASRAPGVQTQYFGPGTRLLVL.